Each of the 26 T cell receptor beta chains below was sequenced from the same sample in a study of T cells in Graves' hyperthyroidism and ophthalmopathy. Regions amplified from RNA transcripts were the TCR beta CDR3 regions. Initially, a first-round RT-PCR of the TCR CDR3 employed the HTBI primer set. TCRdb re-analysed the multiplex PCR reads in MiXCR, keeping a single row per CDR3 protein. The table records approximately 330,000 distinct CDR3 sequences, around a sixth of them present only once. Source material: blood. These receptors were taken from a woman between 45 and 60 years old with Graves' hyperthyroidism.

V is TRBV4-1 and J is TRBJ2-5; 8 bases are a match to TRBD2. The CDR3 is made up of 12 amino acids. Germline V gene lookup returns CDR1 MGHRA and CDR2 YSYEKL. Trimming cost V 8 bases and J 3 bases; bases outside gene matches: 2. For the CDR3, the DNA is TGCGCCAGCCGGGGGGGAGAAGAGACCCAGTACTTC. Protein: CASRGGEETQYF.

This clonotype was found a few times. The chain recombines TRBV6-1 with TRBJ1-2; D is unclear. Germline V gene lookup returns CDR1 MNHNS and CDR2 SASEGT. Trimming took 3 bases from V and 5 from J, leaving 4 bases between them. CDR3 length: 11 amino acids. Here the CDR3 reads CASSDLYGYTF. The DNA of the CDR3 is TGTGCCAGCAGTGATCTTTATGGCTACACCTTC.

The chain combines TRBV11-2 with TRBJ1-4, with a tentative D call TRBD1 (5 bases). The V end lost 5 bases, the J end lost 9 bases, and 13 bases lay between the germline ends. Germline V gene data show CDR1 as SGHAT and CDR2 as FQNNGV. There are 13 residues in the CDR3. CDR3 region: CASSRPTDQKLFF. In DNA form, the CDR3 reads TGTGCCAGCAGCAGACCGACAGACCAAAAACTGTTTTTT.

This clonotype was seen at least ten times. The chain couples TRBV7-3 to TRBJ2-3, with 9 bases fitting TRBD2. Germline values: CDR1 SGHTA, CDR2 FQGTGA. This CDR3 has 16 residues. V shed 0 bases, J shed 4 bases, and the junction held 5 bases outside the gene matches. DNA for the CDR3: TGTGCCAGCAGCTTAACCGGCGGGGGGGCCGCAGATACGCAGTATTTT. It specifies CASSLTGGGAADTQYF.

With respect to this clonotype: This clone may be a read error of a much larger clone one base away. The chain is built from TRBV6-1 and TRBJ2-1, with 7 bases that match TRBD1. J lost 7 bases, V lost 5 bases, and 8 bases had no gene match. The germline gives CDR1 MNHNS, CDR2 SASEGT. The CDR3 runs 14 residues. The CDR3, as DNA: TGTGCCAGCAGTTTATCAGGGACAGCTAATGAGCAGTTCTTC. It encodes CASSLSGTANEQFF.

This clonotype has at least ten counts. CDR3 protein: CASFSPGTEAFF. The CDR3 DNA reads TGTGCCAGCTTTAGTCCGGGGACTGAAGCTTTCTTT. The chain combines TRBV2 with TRBJ1-1; D ambiguous. Trimming stripped 8 bases from V and 5 bases from J, with 12 bases between. The CDR3 contains 12 residues. Germline CDR1 reads SNHLY; CDR2 reads FYNNEI.

The genes are TRBV6-5 and TRBJ2-5; 8 positions match TRBD1. There are 16 residues in the CDR3. V shed 0 bases and J 5 bases; nucleotides not matched to a gene: 8. Per the germline V gene, CDR1 is MNHEY and CDR2 is SVGAGI. The CDR3 loop reads CASSYSQGAPGETQYF. The CDR3 DNA reads TGTGCCAGCAGTTACTCGCAGGGGGCGCCTGGGGAGACCCAGTACTTC.

This clonotype was detected many times. The CDR3 is CASSSPERTSGSYEQFF. In DNA form, the CDR3 reads TGTGCCAGCAGCTCCCCCGAAAGGACTAGCGGGAGCTATGAGCAGTTCTTC. V is TRBV7-9 and J is TRBJ2-1; TRBD2 matches at 13 bases. There are 17 residues in the CDR3. Trimming took 4 bases from V and 8 from J; bases not matched to a gene: 11. The germline gives CDR1 SEHNR, CDR2 FQNEAQ (reference sequence).

The genes are TRBV12-3 or TRBV12-4 and TRBJ1-5; D is uncertain. Trimming shortened V by 1 base and J by 1 base, and 5 bases separated the two germline ends. This CDR3 spans 14 amino acids. The CDR3 region is CASSLVRSNQPQHF. CDR3 coding DNA: TGTGCCAGCAGTTTAGTTCGGAGCAATCAGCCCCAGCATTTT.

The chain carries TRBV3-1 and TRBJ2-1; weak D call: TRBD1 (6 bases). V shed 7 bases and J shed 4 bases, with 20 bases lying between them. The CDR3 is 16 residues long. The germline V gene has CDR1 LGHDT and CDR2 YNNKEL (reference sequence). The chain's CDR3 is CASTPTAGDVYNEQFF. The CDR3 region has the DNA TGTGCCAGCACCCCAACTGCAGGGGACGTTTACAATGAGCAGTTCTTC.

This clonotype was recorded at least ten times. The rearrangement joins TRBV3-1 to TRBJ1-2; the D is unclear. The CDR3 sequence is 12 residues long. Germline V gene data show CDR1 as LGHDT and CDR2 as YNNKEL (reference sequence). Trimming stripped 4 bases from V and 7 bases from J, with 10 bases between. CDR3 region: CASSLRTGGYTF. The CDR3 coding sequence is TGTGCCAGCAGCCTCAGGACCGGTGGCTACACCTTC.

This clonotype was recorded at least ten times. The chain links TRBV27 to TRBJ2-1; no reliable D call. The ends were cut back, 5 bases at V and 9 bases at J, with 11 bases in the middle. The germline V gene has CDR1 MNHEY and CDR2 SMNVEV (reference sequence). The CDR3 sequence is 12 residues long. The CDR3 DNA reads as TGTGCCAGCAGTCCCCCGGCACGTGAGCAGTTCTTC. Its protein product is CASSPPAREQFF.

This clonotype showed up just once. The rearrangement uses TRBV19 and TRBJ1-5; TRBD1 agrees at 9 bases. The V gene end was trimmed by 9 bases and the J gene end by 4 bases; junction bases not matched to a gene: 10. This CDR3 contains 15 residues. Per the germline V gene, CDR1 is LNHDA and CDR2 is SQIVND (reference sequence). CDR3: CASGIEGQGNQPQHF. DNA for the CDR3: TGTGCCAGCGGAATAGAGGGACAGGGAAATCAGCCCCAGCATTTT.

The chain couples TRBV24-1 to TRBJ2-7, with 14 bases identical to TRBD2. Trimming cost V 0 bases and J 4 bases; bases outside gene matches: 4. CDR1 is KGHDR, CDR2 SFDVKD, per germline. The CDR3 consists of 17 residues. CDR3 in DNA: TGTGCCACCAGTGATTTGCACGGGACTAGCGGGGGTTACGAGCAGTACTTC. This translates into CATSDLHGTSGGYEQYF.

This clonotype came up many times. The gene calls are TRBV27 and TRBJ2-3, with a possible D match to TRBD2 (5 bases). Germline V CDR1 and CDR2: MNHEY, SMNVEV (reference sequence). The CDR3 loop spans 14 amino acids. With 2 bases removed from V and 6 bases from J, the gap between germline ends came to 12 bases. CDR3 amino acids: CASSLPGKMDTQYF. CDR3 DNA sequence: TGTGCCAGCAGTTTACCCGGGAAAATGGATACGCAGTATTTT.

The chain links TRBV2 to TRBJ2-1; D is possibly TRBD1 (6 bases). V was clipped by 2 bases and J by 7 bases, with 9 bases between them. There are 13 residues in the CDR3. Per germline, CDR1 SNHLY and CDR2 FYNNEI. The CDR3 nucleotides read TGTGCCAGCAGTGAAAACAGGGTTAATGAGCAGTTCTTC. As protein: CASSENRVNEQFF.

This clonotype has at least ten counts. J is TRBJ1-1 and V is TRBV28; D is perhaps TRBD1 (5 bases). Germline loops: CDR1 MDHEN, CDR2 SYDVKM. The CDR3 is 13 amino acids. Trimming left V 5 bases short and J 2 bases short, with 9 bases between. As DNA, the CDR3 is TGTGCCAGCAGTGGGGCGTTAAACACTGAAGCTTTCTTT. Translating it yields CASSGALNTEAFF.

This clonotype turned up a few times. V gene TRBV10-3 combines with J gene TRBJ2-3; 7 bases are a match to TRBD2. The CDR3 consists of 16 residues. The V gene's germline CDR1 is ENHRY and CDR2 SYGVKD. Unmatched junction bases numbered 10, after V lost 5 bases and J lost 2 bases. In DNA form, the CDR3 reads TGTGCCATCAGTCCAAGAAGCGGGACCGACACAGATACGCAGTATTTT. Its protein product is CAISPRSGTDTDTQYF.

Many counts were recorded for this clonotype. The germline gene is not matched at one end of the junction; a read error may be the cause. The chain has TRBV12-3 or TRBV12-4 and TRBJ2-1, with 9 positions matching TRBD2. The CDR3 runs to 13 residues. The CDR3 region has the DNA TGTGCCAGCAGTCTAGCGGGAATCAATGAGCAGTTCTTC. It encodes CASSLAGINEQFF.

The V gene is TRBV27, the J gene TRBJ2-2, with 8 bases fitting TRBD1. The V gene end was trimmed by 7 bases and the J gene end by 5 bases; junction bases not matched to a gene: 6. The CDR3 contains 14 residues. Germline CDR1 MNHEY, CDR2 SMNVEV (reference sequence). In DNA, the CDR3 is TGTGCCAGCACCCGGACAGGGATAACCGGGGAGCTGTTTTTT. Its translation: CASTRTGITGELFF.

This clonotype has a count of ten or more. The genes are TRBV30 and TRBJ1-4; maybe TRBD1 (6 bases). V was shortened by 0 bases and J by 8 bases, with 13 bases between the two germline ends. CDR3 length: 14 residues. Per germline, CDR1 GTSNPN and CDR2 SVGIG (reference sequence). CDR3 bases: TGTGCCTGGAGTGTGGGGGGGGCGGTGGAAAAACTGTTTTTT. Its protein is CAWSVGGAVEKLFF. Combining the CDR3 with reference TRBV30 and TRBJ1-4 gives the whole variable domain SQTIHQWPATLVQPVGSPLSLECTVEGTSNPNLYWYRQAAGRGLQLLFYSVGIGQISSEVPQNLSASRPQDRQFILSSKKLLLSDSGFYLCAWSVGGAVEKLFFGSGTQLSVL.

The chain carries TRBV20-1 and TRBJ2-3, with unresolved D. CDR1 is DFQATT and CDR2 is SNEGSKA in the germline V gene (reference sequence). The V end lost 6 bases, the J end lost 4 bases, and 14 bases lay between the germline ends. The CDR3 runs 13 residues. DNA of the CDR3: TGCAGTGCCGACCGAGGTAGCCCAGATACGCAGTATTTT. This codes for CSADRGSPDTQYF.

This clonotype was observed a handful of times. V gene TRBV11-2 combines with J gene TRBJ1-5; D uncertain. CDR3 length equals 15 residues. V shed 6 bases and J shed 0 bases, with 12 bases lying between them. CDR1 SGHAT and CDR2 FQNNGV come from the germline V gene. For the CDR3, the DNA is TGTGCCAGCAGTCAAGGGAGGTATAGCAATCAGCCCCAGCATTTT. It translates to CASSQGRYSNQPQHF.

The V and J genes are TRBV12-3 or TRBV12-4 and TRBJ2-2; D gene ambiguous. Trimming stripped 4 bases from V and 7 bases from J, with 7 bases between. This CDR3 has 12 amino acids. DNA for the CDR3: TGTGCCAGCAGTTCCCCTGGCGGGGAGCTGTTTTTT. Protein product: CASSSPGGELFF.

The chain uses TRBV6-1 and TRBJ2-4, with 7 positions matching TRBD1. This CDR3 contains 13 residues. J gave up 15 bases and V 0 bases, and 8 bases lay outside the gene matches. The germline V gene has CDR1 MNHNS and CDR2 SASEGT. DNA of the CDR3: TGTGCCAGCAGTGAAGCAGCCCGGGACAGAGTGTACTTC. As protein: CASSEAARDRVYF.

The gene calls are TRBV6-1 and TRBJ1-2; D unclear. V gave up 0 bases and J gave up 0 bases, with 14 bases separating them. CDR3 length: 17 amino acids. Germline V lookup: CDR1 MNHNS, CDR2 SASEGT. As DNA, the CDR3 is TGTGCCAGCAGTGAAGCAACATTTATTGTGTCTAACTATGGCTACACCTTC. Translation: CASSEATFIVSNYGYTF.